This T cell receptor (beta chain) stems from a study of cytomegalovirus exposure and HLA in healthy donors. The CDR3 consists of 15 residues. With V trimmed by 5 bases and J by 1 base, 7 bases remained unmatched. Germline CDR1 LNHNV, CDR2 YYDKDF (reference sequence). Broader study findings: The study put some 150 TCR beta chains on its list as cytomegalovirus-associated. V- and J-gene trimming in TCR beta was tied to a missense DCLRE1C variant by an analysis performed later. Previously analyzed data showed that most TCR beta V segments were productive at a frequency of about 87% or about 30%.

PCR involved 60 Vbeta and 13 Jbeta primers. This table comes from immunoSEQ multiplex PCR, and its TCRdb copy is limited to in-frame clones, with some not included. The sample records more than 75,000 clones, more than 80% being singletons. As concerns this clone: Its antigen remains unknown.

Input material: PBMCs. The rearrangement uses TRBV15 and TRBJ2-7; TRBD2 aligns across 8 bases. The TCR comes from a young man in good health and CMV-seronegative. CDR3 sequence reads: CATSGNSGDSYEQYF. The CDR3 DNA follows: TGTGCCACCAGCGGAAATAGCGGGGATTCCTACGAGCAGTACTTC.